This entry lists 25 T cell receptor beta chains sequenced from one sample in a study of CD8+ T cells in alopecia areata. The pooled cutaneous lymph node cells were sorted using several markers (CD4, CD8alpha, NKG2D, NKG2ACE and others). Extracted from the samples, RNA was reverse transcribed into cDNA to serve as the sequencing template. Measured with immunoSEQ multiplex PCR; TCRdb has only the in-frame clones, and not every one. This sample comprises 290,000 or so clones, none seen once only. The specimen sequenced was CD4+ T cells sorted from a lymph node. These receptors were obtained from a C3H/HeJ mouse with alopecia areata. The MHC haplotype of the strain is H2-k.

This clone was observed a few times. The gene symbols are mouse symbols. The missing CDR3 end, 4 residues past where the read stops, is filled in from the germline J gene. The rearrangement joins TRBV5 to TRBJ2-1, with TRBD1 matching 10 bases. V shed 3 bases and J 6 bases; nucleotides not matched to a gene: 2. The CDR3 consists of 14 residues. The germline CDR1 and CDR2 sequences are LGHNA and YNLKQL (reference sequence). CDR3 region: CASSHGTGVAEQFF. The CDR3 DNA, read in part, is TGTGCCAGCAGCCACGGGACAGGGGTTGCT.

Comment on this clone: The gene names given are mouse names. The read ends 4 residues shy of where the CDR3 ends; the end is completed using the germline J gene. The chain employs TRBV13-1 and TRBJ2-1, with 8 bases lining up with TRBD2. The germline V gene encodes CDR1 NSHNY and CDR2 SYGAGN. The CDR3 extends over 15 amino acids. CDR3 DNA, as far as it was read: TGTGCCAGCAGTGATGCGACTGGGGTCTTTTCT. The encoded protein is CASSDATGVFS. The complete CDR3 reads CASSDATGVFSEQFF.

Regarding this clone: Gene names are the mouse ones. The CDR3 is cut off 4 residues early in the read; its end comes from the germline J gene. Other DNA sequences in this sample translate to the same CDR3. The genes are TRBV1 and TRBJ2-3; TRBD2 matches at 7 bases. Germline lookup yields CDR1 NSQYPW and CDR2 LRSPGD (reference sequence). Germline trimming cut 0 bases from V and 0 bases from J; bases unmatched to any gene: 3. This CDR3 contains 16 residues. Incomplete CDR3 DNA: TGCACCTGCAGTGCAGATGCGGGGGGGAGTGCAGAA. Translated, it gives CTCSADAGGSAE. The complete CDR3 protein is CTCSADAGGSAETLYF.

Of note for this clone: The gene names given are mouse names. The read is 4 residues too short to cover the CDR3 end, so that end is filled in from the germline J gene. The same CDR3 arises from other DNA sequences in this sample as well. The genes are TRBV31 and TRBJ2-1; 9 nucleotides line up with TRBD1. V lost 0 bases to trimming and J lost 3 bases; unmatched junction nucleotides: 0. CDR3 length: 14 amino acids. Germline loops: CDR1 GKSSPN, CDR2 SITVG. CDR3 bases read: TGTGCCTGGAGTCTGGGACAGGGCTATGCT. This translates into CAWSLGQGYA. The whole CDR3 sequence reads CAWSLGQGYAEQFF.

About this clone: Germline and genes: mouse. The read ends 4 residues before the CDR3 terminus; that terminus is restored from the germline J gene. The rearrangement uses TRBV5 and TRBJ2-1; 10 nucleotides align to TRBD1. The CDR3 spans 14 residues. Germline V gene data show CDR1 as LGHNA and CDR2 as YNLKQL (reference sequence). Losses at the gene ends were 3 bases for V and 6 bases for J; bases not matched to a gene: 2. CDR3 amino acids: CASSQGQGIAEQFF. The CDR3 DNA, read in part, is TGTGCCAGCAGCCAGGGACAGGGGATTGCT.

In this sample, this clone turned up a few times. The germline and genes are mouse ones. The CDR3 is cut off 4 residues early in the read; its end comes from the germline J gene. V gene TRBV13-1 combines with J gene TRBJ1-2; 12 positions agree with TRBD1. The CDR3 runs 15 residues. Germline CDR1 is NSHNY and CDR2 is SYGAGN. The sequenced CDR3 bases are TGTGCCAGCAGTGATGCAGGGGACAGGGGGCGC. Translated, it gives CASSDAGDRGR. The full CDR3 protein reads CASSDAGDRGRDYTF.

This clone was counted at least ten times. Gene names denote mouse genes. Read sequence stops 4 residues before the CDR3 end, and the germline J gene provides the missing end. The chain links TRBV14 to TRBJ1-2; D remains unclear. The CDR3 is 12 amino acids. Per germline, CDR1 SGHDT and CDR2 FRDEAV. V was cut by 3 bases and J by 2 bases, with 5 bases left in between. The CDR3 protein is CASSYSNSDYTF. The sequenced part of the CDR3 DNA is TGTGCCAGCAGTTACAGCAACTCC.

This clone was counted between two and nine times. The listed genes are named as in mouse. The read ends 4 residues before the CDR3 terminus; that terminus is restored from the germline J gene. The V and J genes are TRBV29 and TRBJ1-2; 9 bases align to TRBD1. V was pared by 6 bases and J by 1 base, with 0 bases of the junction left unmatched. Germline-derived CDR1 and CDR2 are MSHET and SYDVDS. CDR3 length equals 13 residues. The DNA read from the CDR3 is TGTGCTAGCAGGACAGGGGGAAACTCC. It specifies CASRTGGNS. The complete CDR3 reads CASRTGGNSDYTF.

This clone was recorded a few times. Each gene name is a mouse one. The CDR3 is cut off 4 residues early in the read; its end comes from the germline J gene. Other DNA sequences in this specimen translate into the identical CDR3. The rearrangement uses TRBV5 and TRBJ2-5; 9 nucleotides line up with TRBD1. Germline CDR1 LGHNA, CDR2 YNLKQL (reference sequence). The CDR3 is 14 amino acids. This chain's CDR3 is CASSPGQGKDTQYF. The covered CDR3 bases are TGTGCCAGCAGCCCCGGACAGGGGAAAGAC.

This clone was seen a handful of times. Germline and genes: mouse. Read sequence stops 4 residues before the CDR3 end, and the germline J gene provides the missing end. The V and J genes are TRBV19 and TRBJ2-5, with 8 bases matching TRBD2. CDR1 and CDR2 from the germline V gene are FNHDT and SITEND (reference sequence). The CDR3 loop spans 14 amino acids. V dropped 4 bases and J dropped 1; count of bases not matched to a gene: 2. Incomplete CDR3 DNA: TGTGCCAGCAGTTTACTGGGGGACCAAGAC. Translation: CASSLLGDQD. The whole CDR3 is CASSLLGDQDTQYF.

This clone was seen more than once but under ten times. Gene names are mouse gene names. The missing CDR3 end, 4 residues past where the read stops, is filled in from the germline J gene. This sample also contains other DNA sequences that code for the same CDR3. This sequence joins TRBV13-2 and TRBJ2-5, with 10 nucleotides matching TRBD2. Germline values: CDR1 NNHNN, CDR2 SYGAGS (reference sequence). The CDR3 consists of 15 residues. Trimming removed 3 bases from V and 0 bases from J; junction bases left unmatched: 1. Partial CDR3 DNA: TGTGCCAGCGGTGGGACTGGGGGTAACCAAGAC. This gives the protein CASGGTGGNQD. The complete CDR3 reads CASGGTGGNQDTQYF.

This clone was counted between two and nine times. Gene names follow the mouse nomenclature. The read stops 4 residues short of the end of the CDR3; the missing end is completed from the germline J gene. This rearrangement joins TRBV5 to TRBJ2-1; 10 bases match TRBD2. The CDR3 has 15 amino acids. The trim removed 2 bases at V and 4 bases at J, leaving 2 bases unmatched. Germline lookup yields CDR1 LGHNA and CDR2 YNLKQL (reference sequence). CDR3 sequence reads: CASSQSGGAYAEQFF. Partial CDR3 DNA: TGTGCCAGCAGCCAATCTGGGGGGGCTTATGCT.

This clone has only a few counts. All gene names here are mouse names. The read comes to an end 3 residues before the CDR3 does, leaving the germline J gene to fill in the end. The chain recombines TRBV1 with TRBJ1-6; 10 bases match TRBD1. TRBJ1-6 carries the ORF label, with uncertain function. CDR3 length: 14 amino acids. V lost 4 bases and J lost 10; bases outside the gene matches: 4. Germline loops: CDR1 NSQYPW, CDR2 LRSPGD (reference sequence). The covered CDR3 bases are TGCACCTGCAGTGGGGACAGGGGATGGTCGCCC. Translation: CTCSGDRGWSP. The complete CDR3 reads CTCSGDRGWSPLYF.

This clone was found a few times. Germline and genes: mouse. The CDR3 extends 4 residues past the end of the read, so its final part is completed from the germline J gene. Distinct nucleotide sequences in the sample also encode this CDR3. The chain is built from TRBV5 and TRBJ2-5; 9 bases fit TRBD1. CDR1 and CDR2 from the germline V gene are LGHNA and YNLKQL (reference sequence). The CDR3 loop spans 14 amino acids. The chain's CDR3 is CASSPGTGRDTQYF. CDR3 DNA (partial): TGTGCCAGCAGCCCGGGGACAGGGAGAGAC.

This clone was seen a handful of times. Gene names denote mouse genes. Read coverage stops 4 residues before the CDR3 terminus; the germline J gene supplies the remainder. This chain links TRBV16 with TRBJ2-5, with 12 bases identical to TRBD2. Germline V gives CDR1 SGHSA, CDR2 FRNQAP. The CDR3 has 17 residues. CDR3 bases read: TGTGCAAGCAGCCCAGACTGGGGGGGCGCAGAAGATGAC. Amino acid sequence: CASSPDWGGAEDD. In full, the CDR3 reads CASSPDWGGAEDDTQYF. The whole variable domain, remainder taken from reference TRBV16 and TRBJ2-5, is NAGVIQTPRHKVTGKGQEATLWCEPISGHSAVFWYRQTIVQGLEFLTYFRNQAPIDDSGMPKERFSAQMPNQSHSTLKIQSTQPQDSAVYLCASSPDWGGAEDDTQYFGPGTRLLVL.

This clone has more than one count but fewer than ten. The germline and genes are mouse ones. The sequenced CDR3 bases are TGTGCCAGCAGTGATCCCTCAAACACA. This encodes CASSDPSNT. The full CDR3 protein is CASSDPSNTEVFF. The chain links TRBV13-1 to TRBJ1-1; no clear D gene. The CDR3 end lies 4 residues beyond the end of the read and is filled in from the germline J gene. The ends were cut back, 1 base at V and 0 bases at J, with 4 bases in the middle. CDR3 size: 13 residues. Germline V gene data show CDR1 as NSHNY and CDR2 as SYGAGN.

This clone was seen repeatedly, ten times or more. The germline and genes are mouse ones. The read terminates 4 residues before the CDR3 end, so the remaining end is supplied by the germline J gene. The sample holds other DNA sequences that translate to the same CDR3. This chain uses TRBV13-1 with TRBJ1-2, with D possibly matching TRBD1 (6 bases). V was shortened by 2 bases and J by 3 bases, with 11 bases between the two germline ends. This CDR3 comprises 14 residues. Germline V gene sequence: CDR1 NSHNY, CDR2 SYGAGN. CDR3 in amino acids: CASSDRGRDSDYTF. The covered CDR3 bases are TGTGCCAGCAGTGACAGGGGAAGGGACTCC.

This clone showed up many times. Gene names are the mouse ones. The sample carries other DNA sequences with the same CDR3. CDR3 protein: CASSIQGANSDYTF. The covered CDR3 bases are TGTGCCAGCAGTATTCAGGGGGCAAACTCC. This chain links TRBV19 with TRBJ1-2, with 7 bases fitting TRBD1. With the read ending 4 residues before the CDR3 end, the germline J gene is used to fill in that end. V shed 2 bases and J 0 bases; nucleotides not matched to a gene: 1. The CDR3 is made up of 14 amino acids. Germline CDR1 reads FNHDT; CDR2 reads SITEND (reference sequence).

Concerning this clone itself: The germline and genes are mouse ones. The observed sequence ends 4 residues before the CDR3 terminus, with the missing tail filled in from the germline J gene. V is TRBV19 and J is TRBJ2-7; D is unclear. Between the trimmed V and J ends, which lost 5 bases and 0 bases, there was a span of 6 bases. Per germline, CDR1 FNHDT and CDR2 SITEND (reference sequence). The CDR3 is 12 amino acids. Partial CDR3 DNA: TGTGCCAGCAGCAGATTCTCCTAT. Translating it yields CASSRFSY. The whole CDR3 reads CASSRFSYEQYF.

Points on this clone: Gene labels here are mouse ones. The read is 4 residues too short to cover the CDR3 end, so that end is filled in from the germline J gene. This sequence joins TRBV13-3 and TRBJ2-3; TRBD2 matches 9 bases. Per germline, CDR1 NNHDY and CDR2 SYVADS. The CDR3 is made up of 16 amino acids. J was trimmed by 0 bases and V by 1 base; bases with no gene match: 3. CDR3 DNA (partial): TGTGCCAGCAGTGATAGACTGGGGGTGAGTGCAGAA. It is translated as CASSDRLGVSAE. The entire CDR3 protein reads CASSDRLGVSAETLYF.

This clone was found a few times. The gene names given are mouse names. The DNA ends 4 residues before the CDR3 does, and the rest of the CDR3 is filled in from the germline J gene. The chain employs TRBV12-1 and TRBJ1-2, with 10 bases fitting TRBD1. V trimming: 2 bases; J trimming: 0 bases; junction bases outside the gene matches: 5. The CDR3 sequence is 16 residues long. The germline V gene has CDR1 SGHSN and CDR2 HYEKVE. The CDR3 loop reads CASSPPGTGANSDYTF. Partial CDR3 DNA: TGTGCCAGCTCTCCGCCCGGGACAGGGGCAAACTCC. The whole variable domain, remainder taken from reference TRBV12-1 and TRBJ1-2, is DSGVVQSPRHIIKEKGGRSVLTCIPISGHSNVVWYQQTLGKELKFLIQHYEKVERDKGFLPSRFSVQQFDDYHSEMNMSALELEDSAMYFCASSPPGTGANSDYTFGSGTRLLVI.

In this sample, this clone turned up a few times. A clone one base away is much larger, so this may be a read error. Genes and germline are mouse. From the germline J gene comes the end of the CDR3, since the read stops 4 residues before it. Other nucleotide sequences from this sample produce the same CDR3. The chain uses TRBV19 and TRBJ2-1; possibly TRBD1 for D (6 bases). The CDR3 has 13 amino acids. CDR1 and CDR2 (germline): FNHDT, SITEND (reference sequence). V lost 5 bases and J 4 bases, leaving 10 bases between the germline ends. The covered CDR3 bases are TGTGCCAGCAGACCGGGACAATATGCT. It specifies CASRPGQYA. The full CDR3 sequence reads CASRPGQYAEQFF.

This clone was counted only a few times. The gene symbols are mouse symbols. Read coverage stops 3 residues before the CDR3 terminus; the germline J gene supplies the remainder. The chain combines TRBV13-3 with TRBJ1-6; possible D gene TRBD1, 5 bases. TRBJ1-6 belongs to the ORF category, with a function that is uncertain. This CDR3 comprises 14 residues. Germline CDR1 and CDR2: NNHDY and SYVADS. Trimming left V 2 bases short and J 4 bases short, with 7 bases between. The part of the CDR3 DNA that was read is TGTGCCAGCAGTGAGGGGACTTATAATTCGCCC. It codes for CASSEGTYNSP. The whole CDR3 is CASSEGTYNSPLYF.

As concerns this clone: Gene names refer to mouse genes. Read coverage stops 4 residues before the CDR3 terminus; the germline J gene supplies the remainder. The chain carries TRBV1 and TRBJ2-5, with 10 bases that match TRBD1. Per germline, CDR1 NSQYPW and CDR2 LRSPGD (reference sequence). The CDR3 is made up of 15 amino acids. CDR3 loop: CTCSPDRGRKDTQYF. The CDR3 bases that were read are TGCACCTGCAGCCCTGACAGGGGGCGCAAAGAC.

The table lists this clone with a few counts. Gene names and germline refer to mouse. From the germline J gene comes the end of the CDR3, since the read stops 4 residues before it. The chain has TRBV19 and TRBJ1-2, with 9 bases matching TRBD1. The germline V gene encodes CDR1 FNHDT and CDR2 SITEND (reference sequence). This CDR3 region has 14 residues. V shed 2 bases and J 4 bases; nucleotides not matched to a gene: 3. Incomplete CDR3 DNA: TGTGCCAGCAGTATCAGACAGGGGGGCTCC. It codes for CASSIRQGGS. The whole CDR3 sequence reads CASSIRQGGSDYTF.